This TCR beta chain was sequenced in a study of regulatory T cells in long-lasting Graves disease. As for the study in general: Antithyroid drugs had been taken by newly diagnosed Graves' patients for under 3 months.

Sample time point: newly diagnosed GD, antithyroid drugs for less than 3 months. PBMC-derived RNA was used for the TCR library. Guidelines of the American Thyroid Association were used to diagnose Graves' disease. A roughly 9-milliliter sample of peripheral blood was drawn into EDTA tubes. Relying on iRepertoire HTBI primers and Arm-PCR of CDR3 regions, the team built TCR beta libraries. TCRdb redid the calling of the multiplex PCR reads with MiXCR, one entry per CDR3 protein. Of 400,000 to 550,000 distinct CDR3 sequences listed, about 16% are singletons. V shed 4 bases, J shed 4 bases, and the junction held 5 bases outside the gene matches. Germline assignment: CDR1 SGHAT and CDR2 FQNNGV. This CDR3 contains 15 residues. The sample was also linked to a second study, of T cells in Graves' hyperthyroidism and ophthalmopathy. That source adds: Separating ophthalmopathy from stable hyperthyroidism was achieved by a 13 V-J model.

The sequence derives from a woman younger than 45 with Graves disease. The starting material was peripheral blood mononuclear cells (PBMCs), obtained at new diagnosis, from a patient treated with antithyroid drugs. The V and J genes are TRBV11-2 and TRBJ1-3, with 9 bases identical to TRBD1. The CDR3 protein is CASSSGTGWGNTIYF. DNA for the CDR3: TGTGCCAGCAGCTCCGGGACAGGGTGGGGAAACACCATATATTTT. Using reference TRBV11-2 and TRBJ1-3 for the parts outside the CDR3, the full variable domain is EAGVAQSPRYKIIEKRQSVAFWCNPISGHATLYWYQQILGQGPKLLIQFQNNGVVDDSQLPKDRFSAERLKGVDSTLKIQPAKLEDSAVYLCASSSGTGWGNTIYFGEGSWLTVV.